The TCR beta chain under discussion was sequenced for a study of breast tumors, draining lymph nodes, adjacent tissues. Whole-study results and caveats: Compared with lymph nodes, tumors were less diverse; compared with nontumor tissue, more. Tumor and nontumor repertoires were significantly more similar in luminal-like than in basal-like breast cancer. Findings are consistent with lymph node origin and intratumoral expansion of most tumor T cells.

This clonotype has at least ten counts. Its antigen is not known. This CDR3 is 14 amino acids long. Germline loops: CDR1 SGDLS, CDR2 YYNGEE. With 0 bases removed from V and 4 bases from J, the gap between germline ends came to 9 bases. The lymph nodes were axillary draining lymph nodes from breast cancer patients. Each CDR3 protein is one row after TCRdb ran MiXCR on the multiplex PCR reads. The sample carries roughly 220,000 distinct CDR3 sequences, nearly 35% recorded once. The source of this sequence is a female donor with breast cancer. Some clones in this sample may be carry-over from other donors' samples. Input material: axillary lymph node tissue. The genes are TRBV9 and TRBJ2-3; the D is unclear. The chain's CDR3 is CASSVAVAPDTQYF. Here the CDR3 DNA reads TGTGCCAGCAGCGTAGCGGTCGCCCCAGATACGCAGTATTTT.